Below, one TCR beta chain is given with its context. Its antigen is not yet known. No much larger clonotype is one base removed from it; base qualities were not supplied. The CDR3 contains 12 residues, cysteine and phenylalanine counted. Only the CDR3 region is kept as DNA, spanning 36 bases read in frame from base 1. CDR1 and CDR2 were assigned from the germline V gene (reference sequence) as SEHNR and FQNEAQ. V and J are truncated by 5 bases and 6 bases respectively, leaving an intervening sequence of 9 bases. This entry is derived from a study of early T cells in non-severe SARS-CoV-2 infection (dated by TCRdb to the early 2020s). Regarding the research as a whole: TCR sequencing used bulk RNA from unsorted whole blood, so alpha and beta chains could not be paired.

Libraries were built with 5' RACE. Sequencing used a NextSeq 500. The TCR library protocol attached unique molecular identifiers to individual cDNA molecules to correct for sequencing error and PCR bias. Sequencing covered both TCR alpha and beta chains, and within each sample the abundances of alpha and beta sequences were tightly co-correlated. Regarding the original processing steps: V gene, J gene and CDR3 annotation of TCR sequences was performed with Decombinator V4. Expanded TCRs were defined as changing significantly between any two time points under a Poisson model with p below 0.0001. TCR abundances were normalised to the total number of TCRs sequenced per sample and were expressed as counts per million. TRAV1-2 paired with TRAJ12, TRAJ20 or TRAJ33 defined MAIT TCRs, while TRAV10 paired with TRAJ18 defined iNKT TCRs. VDJdb, accessed 1 November 2021, was searched for CMV, EBV and SARS-CoV-2 annotated TCRs, excluding TCRs annotated for multiple antigens. The public reads were reanalyzed by TCRdb: fastp trimming at Q25, MiXCR alignment, in-frame beta chains only. Every CDR3 protein is listed once, alongside the most common genes and DNA of its rows. These V and J calls rely on TCRdb rather than the paper's analysis. This sample is represented by approximately 97,000 distinct CDR3 sequences; roughly 11% of them were singletons. The ten largest make up around 4.7% of the sample.

The study was a case-control design nested within a healthcare worker cohort in London, UK, with weekly nasopharyngeal swab PCR tests and blood sampling. Healthcare workers were recruited during the week of the UK lockdown, between 23 and 31 March 2020, and followed weekly for up to about 15 weeks. Paper-wide results and their limitations: VDJdb matching was skewed toward anti-spike CD8 responses and likely underestimated virus-specific expansions by missing private and CD4 specificities.

The input for sequencing was whole blood, taken at baseline. The chain is made from TRBV7-9 and TRBJ2-3; the D segment cannot be called with confidence. The sequence was obtained from an adult who was a healthcare worker with PCR-confirmed SARS-CoV-2 infection or an uninfected control (not recorded which). The encoded CDR3 is CASSPEIDTQYF. The nucleotide sequence reads as follows: TGTGCCAGCAGCCCCGAAATCGATACGCAGTATTTT.